One sample yielded the 26 T cell receptor beta chains listed below, sequenced in a study of blood T cell repertoires in COVID-19. Assay: immunoSEQ multiplex PCR; the TCRdb copy retains only in-frame clones and omits some. This repertoire shows fewer than 200,000 clones, over 75% found once; its top ten account for about 1.2%. Sequences were obtained from PBMCs or T cells enriched from blood (not recorded which). These receptors came from a human donor with acute COVID-19. The donor label of this sample is uncertain.

The chain carries TRBV30 and TRBJ2-7; 7 bases line up with TRBD2. Germline V gene sequence: CDR1 GTSNPN, CDR2 SVGIG (reference sequence). V gave up 1 base and J gave up 6 bases; unmatched junction bases: 0. This CDR3 comprises 11 residues. This CDR3 is CAWSAGGEQYF. In DNA form, the CDR3 reads TGTGCCTGGAGTGCGGGAGGCGAGCAGTACTTC.

The chain combines TRBV5-4 with TRBJ2-5; D is perhaps TRBD2 (6 bases). Trimming shortened V by 5 bases and J by 6 bases, and 23 bases separated the two germline ends. The CDR3 length is 16 residues. Germline V gene data show CDR1 as SGHNT and CDR2 as YYREEE (reference sequence). For the CDR3, the DNA is TGTGCCAGCAGTTTGACTAGTGGCTTTAGGGTGAAGACCCAGTACTTC. Translated, it gives CASSLTSGFRVKTQYF. The variable domain in full, completed from reference TRBV5-4 and TRBJ2-5, reads ETGVTQSPTHLIKTRGQQVTLRCSSQSGHNTVSWYQQALGQGPQFIFQYYREEENGRGNFPPRFSGLQFPNYSSELNVNALELDDSALYLCASSLTSGFRVKTQYFGPGTRLLVL.

The V and J genes are TRBV4-1 and TRBJ2-6, with 8 positions matching TRBD1. CDR3 length: 14 residues. Trimming took 4 bases from V and 17 from J; bases not matched to a gene: 13. The germline V gene has CDR1 MGHRA and CDR2 YSYEKL. The CDR3 DNA follows: TGCGCCAGCAGCCGTGCAGGGGGCGGTCGCTCCATGACTTTC. Translating gives CASSRAGGGRSMTF.

This clone showed up just once. This rearrangement joins TRBV23-1 to TRBJ2-1; 7 positions match TRBD1. TRBV23-1 is recorded as an ORF, its role being uncertain. Trimming cost V 6 bases and J 6 bases; bases outside gene matches: 11. The CDR3 runs to 15 residues. The CDR3 nucleotides are TGCGCCAGCAGACTCGACAGGGATACCTGCAATGAGCAGTTCTTC. Translating it yields CASRLDRDTCNEQFF.

The chain uses TRBV11-2 and TRBJ2-7; TRBD1 agrees at 10 bases. The germline V gene encodes CDR1 SGHAT and CDR2 FQNNGV. The CDR3 runs 16 residues. V trimming: 5 bases; J trimming: 2 bases; junction bases outside the gene matches: 9. The CDR3 protein is CASSPTPGQGPYEQYF. CDR3 coding DNA: TGTGCCAGCAGCCCAACCCCGGGACAGGGGCCCTACGAGCAGTACTTC. Combining the CDR3 with reference TRBV11-2 and TRBJ2-7 gives the whole variable domain EAGVAQSPRYKIIEKRQSVAFWCNPISGHATLYWYQQILGQGPKLLIQFQNNGVVDDSQLPKDRFSAERLKGVDSTLKIQPAKLEDSAVYLCASSPTPGQGPYEQYFGPGTRLTVT.

The rearrangement links TRBV6-5 to TRBJ1-1; the match to TRBD1 covers 8 bases. The V gene's germline CDR1 is MNHEY and CDR2 SVGAGI. The CDR3 totals 12 residues. Unmatched junction bases numbered 6, after V lost 11 bases and J lost 4 bases. The CDR3 DNA reads TGTGCCCTCACAGGGGGAGGCACTGAAGCTTTCTTT. Residues: CALTGGGTEAFF.

This rearrangement joins TRBV27 to TRBJ2-3; the D gene is possibly TRBD2 (5 bases). Trimming stripped 3 bases from V and 7 bases from J, with 14 bases between. This CDR3 spans 14 amino acids. CDR1 MNHEY and CDR2 SMNVEV come from the germline V gene (reference sequence). CDR3 DNA: TGTGCCAGCAGTTTGCTGAGGGATCGGTATACGCAGTATTTT. Its translation: CASSLLRDRYTQYF.

This chain joins TRBV9 and TRBJ2-5; 9 bases map to TRBD2. This CDR3 spans 15 amino acids. Per the germline V gene, CDR1 is SGDLS and CDR2 is YYNGEE. V shed 0 bases and J 3 bases; nucleotides not matched to a gene: 3. The CDR3 region is CASSVEGLAEETQYF. The CDR3 DNA reads as TGTGCCAGCAGCGTAGAGGGACTAGCAGAAGAGACCCAGTACTTC.

The rearrangement joins TRBV19 to TRBJ2-7; TRBD1 matches 7 bases. Trimming took 8 bases from V and 2 from J; bases not matched to a gene: 6. The CDR3 loop spans 13 amino acids. Germline CDR1 and CDR2: LNHDA and SQIVND (reference sequence). In nucleotides, the CDR3 is TGTGCCAGTGGGGACAGCATGGCCTACGAGCAGTACTTC. Protein: CASGDSMAYEQYF. The variable domain in full, with the rest retrieved from reference TRBV19 and TRBJ2-7, is DGGITQSPKYLFRKEGQNVTLSCEQNLNHDAMYWYRQDPGQGLRLIYYSQIVNDFQKGDIAEGYSVSREKKESFPLTVTSAQKNPTAFYLCASGDSMAYEQYFGPGTRLTVT.

J is TRBJ2-2 and V is TRBV29-1; D remains ambiguous. The CDR3 consists of 14 residues. V lost 4 bases and J 0 bases, leaving 9 bases between the germline ends. The germline V gene has CDR1 SQVTM and CDR2 ANQGSEA. CDR3 bases: TGCAGCGTTGTATTCCACTCGAACACCGGGGAGCTGTTTTTT. This encodes CSVVFHSNTGELFF.

This chain links TRBV28 with TRBJ2-7, with D possibly TRBD1 on 6 matching bases. CDR1 and CDR2 (germline): MDHEN, SYDVKM. V lost 1 base, J lost 5 bases, and 12 bases lay in between. The CDR3 is 14 amino acids. The CDR3 reads CASSLSGELNEQYF. As DNA, the CDR3 is TGTGCCAGCAGTTTATCAGGGGAGTTGAACGAGCAGTACTTC.

This chain joins TRBV5-6 and TRBJ1-2; no clear D gene. The germline CDR1 and CDR2 sequences are SGHDT and YYEEEE. CDR3 length: 13 amino acids. V dropped 0 bases and J dropped 3 bases, with 6 bases sitting between them. The CDR3 region has the DNA TGTGCCAGCAGCTTGGGACACTACTATGGCTACACCTTC. Its translation is CASSLGHYYGYTF.

The chain has TRBV30 and TRBJ1-3; unclear D gene. V gave up 2 bases and J gave up 0 bases, with 8 bases separating them. The CDR3 is 14 amino acids. CDR1 and CDR2 (germline): GTSNPN, SVGIG (reference sequence). CDR3 residues: CAWSNGVSGNTIYF. The CDR3 DNA sequence: TGTGCCTGGAGTAATGGAGTCTCTGGAAACACCATATATTTT.

The genes are TRBV4-1 and TRBJ1-6; tentatively, D is TRBD1 (5 bases). Per the germline V gene, CDR1 is MGHRA and CDR2 is YSYEKL. Trimming pared 1 base from V and 4 bases from J, leaving 11 bases between. The CDR3 length is 16 residues. CDR3 coding DNA: TGCGCCAGCAGCCAAGGGAAAGCAGGGTATAATTCACCCCTCCACTTT. It is translated as CASSQGKAGYNSPLHF.

The chain recombines TRBV29-1 with TRBJ1-1; D gene unclear. V lost 4 bases and J lost 0, with 9 bases in between. Per the germline V gene, CDR1 is SQVTM and CDR2 is ANQGSEA. CDR3 length: 13 residues. CDR3 sequence (DNA): TGCAGCGTTGCGCGGAGGTTGAACACTGAAGCTTTCTTT. Protein sequence: CSVARRLNTEAFF.

J is TRBJ2-2 and V is TRBV2, with TRBD1 as a possible D gene (5 bases). The V gene's germline CDR1 is SNHLY and CDR2 FYNNEI. V was pared by 7 bases and J by 4 bases, with 16 bases between. This CDR3 has 15 amino acids. The CDR3 DNA follows: TGTGCCAGCACCAGCGTGGGGCAAGGCACCGGGGAGCTGTTTTTT. It yields the protein CASTSVGQGTGELFF.

This rearrangement joins TRBV18 to TRBJ2-1, with TRBD1 matching over 8 bases. The length of the CDR3 is 13 residues. CDR1 and CDR2 (germline): KGHSH, LQKENI. V lost 4 bases and J lost 5; bases outside the gene matches: 1. The CDR3 sequence is CASSLTGDNEQFF. CDR3 bases: TGTGCCAGCTCACTGACAGGGGACAATGAGCAGTTCTTC.

V and J are TRBV12-3 or TRBV12-4 and TRBJ2-7; TRBD2 matches at 7 bases. The CDR3 runs to 10 residues. In DNA, the CDR3 is TGTGCTTGGGGAGGGTCCGCTTCGTACTTC. Its protein is CAWGGSASYF.

The chain has TRBV5-1 and TRBJ2-1, with 8 bases that match TRBD2. The CDR3 length is 16 residues. Germline-derived CDR1 and CDR2 are SGHRS and YFSETQ. Losses at the gene ends were 0 bases for V and 7 bases for J; bases not matched to a gene: 9. The CDR3 coding sequence is TGCGCCAGCAGCTTGGCCTCACTAGCGGCAGGGAATGAGCAGTTCTTC. The encoded protein is CASSLASLAAGNEQFF.

The chain carries TRBV28 and TRBJ1-1; tentatively, D is TRBD1 (5 bases). CDR1 and CDR2 (germline): MDHEN, SYDVKM. CDR3 length equals 15 residues. Trimming took off 1 base at V and 0 bases at J, with 9 bases between the two ends. CDR3: CASSLSPTVNTEAFF. Here the CDR3 DNA reads TGTGCCAGCAGTTTATCCCCGACAGTGAACACTGAAGCTTTCTTT.

This rearrangement joins TRBV10-3 to TRBJ2-7; a weak D match, TRBD2 (5 bases). This CDR3 has 14 residues. Between the trimmed V and J ends, which lost 3 bases and 3 bases, there was a span of 12 bases. The germline V gene has CDR1 ENHRY and CDR2 SYGVKD. The CDR3 coding sequence is TGTGCCATCAGTGATTTGGGAGAGGGCTACGAGCAGTACTTC. It codes for CAISDLGEGYEQYF.

V gene TRBV4-1 combines with J gene TRBJ1-3; tentative D call: TRBD1 (5 bases). The CDR3 is made up of 13 amino acids. The germline V gene encodes CDR1 MGHRA and CDR2 YSYEKL. The V end lost 6 bases, the J end lost 0 bases, and 6 bases lay between the germline ends. The CDR3 spells CASRGLSGNTIYF. CDR3 bases: TGCGCCAGCAGGGGACTCTCTGGAAACACCATATATTTT.

V and J are TRBV30 and TRBJ2-5; the D gene is possibly TRBD1 (6 bases). Germline CDR1 and CDR2: GTSNPN and SVGIG (reference sequence). The CDR3 is 15 residues long. The germline V and J ends were trimmed by 0 bases and 4 bases, with 15 bases remaining between them. The CDR3, as DNA: TGTGCCTGGAGTGTTGAGACAGGCTCGGGAGAGACCCAGTACTTC. Its translation is CAWSVETGSGETQYF.

This chain joins TRBV27 and TRBJ1-5; TRBD1 matches 7 bases. CDR1 and CDR2 from the germline V gene are MNHEY and SMNVEV (reference sequence). V shed 6 bases, J shed 2 bases, and the junction held 4 bases outside the gene matches. This CDR3 has 14 amino acids. The CDR3 sequence: CASRTGRGNQPQHF. The CDR3 bases are TGTGCCAGCAGGACAGGGCGAGGCAATCAGCCCCAGCATTTT.

The genes are TRBV4-1 and TRBJ1-5; unclear D gene. The CDR3 runs to 17 residues. Trimming removed 2 bases from V and 0 bases from J, with 14 bases in between. Per the germline V gene, CDR1 is MGHRA and CDR2 is YSYEKL. In nucleotides, the CDR3 is TGCGCCAGCAGCCAAACGGCCGGGGTTTATAGCAATCAGCCCCAGCATTTT. It yields the protein CASSQTAGVYSNQPQHF.

This chain connects TRBV7-2 to TRBJ2-1; TRBD2 matches 12 bases. The CDR3 is 16 residues long. V lost 7 bases, J lost 7 bases, and 11 bases stayed unmatched. In germline, CDR1 is SGHTA, CDR2 FQGNSA. For the CDR3, the DNA is TGTGCCAGCACCCGGCTAGCGGGGGGGCCTCGAAATGAGCAGTTCTTC. It encodes CASTRLAGGPRNEQFF.